Detailed here is one TCR beta chain. This record comes from a study of blood T cell repertoires in COVID-19. In the study's own analysis: Quantification of nucleated cells was approximated via reference gene primer amplification. Clones were sequenced by immunoSEQ multiplex PCR, and TCRdb holds only the in-frame ones, with some missing. V and J calls plus clone size are reproduced from that table; the DNA served to infer D and trimming. The sample has 55,000 to 70,000 clones, roughly 85% seen once. The junction had 6 bases not matched to a gene; V was cut back by 5 bases and J by 0 bases. The CDR3 extends over 15 amino acids. Germline CDR1 and CDR2: MDHEN and SYDVKM.

Sequencing input: peripheral blood. This TCR derives from a woman in her 50s with COVID-19, enrolled during active disease. The chain recombines TRBV28 with TRBJ1-2; 7 bases align to TRBD1. CDR3 residues: CASSLPGQPNYGYTF. As DNA, the CDR3 is TGTGCCAGCAGTCTCCCGGGACAGCCTAACTATGGCTACACCTTC.